These 20 T cell receptor beta chains were all obtained from the same sample, sequenced in a study of Tregs in tolerant kidney transplant recipients. Here immunoSEQ multiplex PCR was the method, and the copy in TCRdb shows in-frame clones only, minus some. The specimen's table records 25,000 or so clones. Related graft donors supplied nonmyeloablative bone marrow transplants, and mixed chimerism was transient. The sequences come from CD4+ T cells from blood (PBMCs), collected 6 months after the transplant. The source is a human patient who received a combined kidney and bone marrow transplant. Some T cells may have come from the graft donor.

Turning to this clone: Coverage ceases 3 residues before the CDR3 finishes, and the germline J gene fills in the end. V usage is TRBV10-3 and J usage is TRBJ2-2; a weak D match, TRBD1 (5 bases). The CDR3 is 16 residues long. Trimming stripped 2 bases from V and 5 bases from J, with 15 bases between. Germline-derived CDR1 and CDR2 are ENHRY and SYGVKD. The part of the CDR3 DNA that was read is TGTGCCATCAGTGAGACCCTACCAGGGATGACCGGGGAG. It translates to CAISETLPGMTGE. The complete CDR3 reads CAISETLPGMTGELFF.

With respect to this clone: The read terminates 3 residues ahead of where the CDR3 ends, so the germline J gene completes it. The V call is TRBV10-2, the J call TRBJ2-7, with 9 bases identical to TRBD1. The CDR3 contains 13 residues. CDR1 and CDR2 from the germline V gene are WSHSY and SAAADI. J was trimmed by 3 bases and V by 6 bases; bases with no gene match: 3. The CDR3 bases that were read are TGCGCCAGCAGGGGACAGGGCTACTACGAG. This translates into CASRGQGYYE. The entire CDR3 sequence reads CASRGQGYYEQYF.

Concerning this clone itself: The CDR3 end lies 3 residues beyond the end of the read and is filled in from the germline J gene. The V call is TRBV6-2 or TRBV6-3, the J call TRBJ1-1; 8 bases line up with TRBD1. Germline V gives CDR1 MNHEY, CDR2 SVGEGT. The CDR3 has 11 residues. The CDR3 protein is CASSQGAEAFF. Incomplete CDR3 DNA: TGTGCCAGCAGTCAGGGGGCGGAA.

A note on this clone: The CDR3 end falls 3 residues outside the read, so it is completed with the germline J gene. The rearrangement joins TRBV20-1 to TRBJ2-4, with 9 bases fitting TRBD1. This CDR3 is 15 amino acids long. V was clipped by 4 bases and J by 4 bases; unmatched bases: 8. From germline, CDR1 is DFQATT and CDR2 SNEGSKA (reference sequence). Incomplete CDR3 DNA: TGCAGTGCTACGGACAGGGGCGGAGTAAAAAACATT. It specifies CSATDRGGVKNI. The whole CDR3 reads CSATDRGGVKNIQYF.

Worth noting for this clone: The DNA ends 3 residues before the CDR3 does, and the rest of the CDR3 is filled in from the germline J gene. This chain links TRBV5-1 with TRBJ1-5, with 8 bases identical to TRBD1. Germline V gene sequence: CDR1 SGHRS, CDR2 YFSETQ. The V segment lost 4 bases and the J segment 7 bases; nucleotides outside the gene matches: 4. The CDR3 loop spans 13 amino acids. This CDR3 is CASSLRGQQPQHF. The CDR3 DNA, read in part, is TGCGCCAGCAGCCTCAGGGGGCAACAGCCC.

As regards this clone: The CDR3 is cut off 3 residues early in the read; its end comes from the germline J gene. The chain recombines TRBV2 with TRBJ1-1, with D perhaps TRBD1 (6 bases). From germline, CDR1 is SNHLY and CDR2 FYNNEI. The CDR3 loop spans 12 amino acids. The CDR3: CASRRTGSKAFF. CDR3 DNA (partial): TGTGCCAGCAGAAGAACAGGGTCGAAA.

About this clone: The read halts 3 residues ahead of the CDR3 end, with the missing end drawn from the germline J gene. The J gene is TRBJ1-2, the V gene TRBV10-3; TRBD1 aligns across 10 bases. J lost 5 bases, V lost 6 bases, and 9 bases had no gene match. The germline V gene encodes CDR1 ENHRY and CDR2 SYGVKD. This CDR3 is 15 amino acids long. The CDR3 loop is CAISPGQGVRYGYTF. The sequenced CDR3 bases are TGTGCCATCAGCCCCGGACAGGGGGTGAGATATGGC.

About this clone: The CDR3 end lies 3 residues beyond the end of the read and is filled in from the germline J gene. V gene TRBV20-1 combines with J gene TRBJ2-2; 15 positions agree with TRBD2. Germline CDR1 is DFQATT and CDR2 is SNEGSKA (reference sequence). The V gene end was trimmed by 7 bases and the J gene end by 5 bases; junction bases not matched to a gene: 5. The CDR3 runs 15 residues. CDR3 region: CSVSGLAGGTGELFF. The covered CDR3 bases are TGCAGTGTATCCGGACTAGCGGGGGGGACCGGGGAG.

About this clone: The read terminates 3 residues ahead of where the CDR3 ends, so the germline J gene completes it. The rearrangement links TRBV14 to TRBJ2-1; TRBD1 aligns across 8 bases. This CDR3 spans 14 amino acids. V was pared by 3 bases and J by 6 bases, with 4 bases of the junction left unmatched. The germline V gene encodes CDR1 SGHDN and CDR2 FVKESK. The part of the CDR3 DNA that was read is TGTGCCAGCAGCCAGGGACAGGTTCGCAATGAG. Translating it yields CASSQGQVRNE. The complete CDR3 reads CASSQGQVRNEQFF.

For this clone: The sequence runs out 3 residues before the end of the CDR3; the remainder is reconstructed from the germline J gene. The chain joins TRBV6-4 to TRBJ1-1; tentatively, D is TRBD1 (5 bases). CDR1 MRHNA and CDR2 SNTAGT come from the germline V gene. The CDR3 has 12 residues. Incomplete CDR3 DNA: TGTGCCAGCAGTGACTCGAGGGGCAGG. Translating it yields CASSDSRGR. In full, the CDR3 reads CASSDSRGRAFF.

A remark on this clone: Read data end 3 residues before the CDR3 end; the end is taken from the germline J gene. The chain links TRBV19 to TRBJ1-2; D is uncertain. V gave up 6 bases and J gave up 7 bases, with 12 bases separating them. Per germline, CDR1 LNHDA and CDR2 SQIVND (reference sequence). The CDR3 contains 12 residues. The chain's CDR3 is CASSPGRRGYTF. Incomplete CDR3 DNA: TGTGCCAGTAGCCCTGGGCGTCGTGGC.

Regarding this clone: The DNA ends 3 residues before the CDR3 does, and the rest of the CDR3 is filled in from the germline J gene. This rearrangement joins TRBV18 to TRBJ1-2, with 10 bases matching TRBD1. With 5 bases clipped from V and 7 bases from J, the junction kept 16 bases outside the gene matches. Germline CDR1 is KGHSH and CDR2 is LQKENI. The CDR3 sequence is 17 residues long. The CDR3 bases that were read are TGTGCCAGCTCATCAATCCAGAATACCGGGACAGGGGTTGGC. Protein: CASSSIQNTGTGVG. The full CDR3 reads CASSSIQNTGTGVGYTF.

Details on this clone: The CDR3 extends 3 residues past the end of the read, so its final part is completed from the germline J gene. The gene calls are TRBV30 and TRBJ2-7, with 8 bases aligning to TRBD1. Germline values: CDR1 GTSNPN, CDR2 SVGIG (reference sequence). Trimming cost V 6 bases and J 3 bases; bases outside gene matches: 4. The CDR3 consists of 12 residues. CDR3 DNA (partial): TGTGCCTGTACCGGGACAGGCTACGAG. Its protein is CACTGTGYE. The whole CDR3 region reads CACTGTGYEQYF.

Note on this clone: The sequence runs out 3 residues before the end of the CDR3; the remainder is reconstructed from the germline J gene. V and J are TRBV5-1 and TRBJ1-1; 9 bases are shared with TRBD1. Trimming at V came to 4 bases and at J to 2 bases, leaving 12 bases not matched to a gene. Germline-derived CDR1 and CDR2 are SGHRS and YFSETQ. CDR3 length equals 17 residues. The sequenced CDR3 bases are TGCGCCAGCAGCCTCCAAAAATGGGACAGGGCAAACACTGAA. Its protein product is CASSLQKWDRANTE. The whole CDR3 sequence reads CASSLQKWDRANTEAFF.

CDR3 DNA, as far as it was read: TGTGCCAGCCAAGGGGGGGACTCAGCTGGAAACACC. Protein sequence: CASQGGDSAGNT. The full CDR3 is CASQGGDSAGNTIYF. This chain uses TRBV2 with TRBJ1-3; possible D gene TRBD1, 6 bases. From the germline J gene comes the end of the CDR3, since the read stops 3 residues before it. Trimming pared 8 bases from V and 2 bases from J, leaving 16 bases between. Germline V gene data show CDR1 as SNHLY and CDR2 as FYNNEI. CDR3 length equals 15 residues. The complete variable domain, with remaining parts taken from reference TRBV2 and TRBJ1-3, reads EPEVTQTPSHQVTQMGQEVILRCVPISNHLYFYWYRQILGQKVEFLVSFYNNEISEKSEIFDDQFSVERPDGSNFTLKIRSTKLEDSAMYFCASQGGDSAGNTIYFGEGSWLTVV.

Comment on this clone: The read stops 3 residues short of the end of the CDR3; the missing end is completed from the germline J gene. The chain carries TRBV2 and TRBJ1-5; TRBD1 agrees at 10 bases. The V gene end was trimmed by 8 bases and the J gene end by 4 bases; junction bases not matched to a gene: 2. CDR1 is SNHLY and CDR2 is FYNNEI in the germline V gene. The CDR3 is 13 amino acids. Partial CDR3 DNA: TGTGCCAGCCGGACAGGGGGAAATCAGCCC. It yields the protein CASRTGGNQP. The CDR3, in full, reads CASRTGGNQPQHF.

With regard to this clone: The CDR3 end lies 3 residues beyond the end of the read and is filled in from the germline J gene. V and J are TRBV19 and TRBJ1-4; D perhaps matches TRBD1 (6 bases). Germline values: CDR1 LNHDA, CDR2 SQIVND (reference sequence). CDR3 length equals 16 residues. V was clipped by 5 bases and J by 7 bases, with 20 bases between them. The CDR3 here is CASSSRDTGGVEKLFF. The sequenced CDR3 bases are TGTGCCAGTAGTTCCCGGGACACAGGAGGAGTTGAAAAA. Combining the CDR3 with reference TRBV19 and TRBJ1-4 gives the whole variable domain DGGITQSPKYLFRKEGQNVTLSCEQNLNHDAMYWYRQDPGQGLRLIYYSQIVNDFQKGDIAEGYSVSREKKESFPLTVTSAQKNPTAFYLCASSSRDTGGVEKLFFGSGTQLSVL.

In regard to this clone: The CDR3 is cut off 3 residues early in the read; its end comes from the germline J gene. The chain recombines TRBV5-1 with TRBJ2-6, with TRBD1 identical over 9 bases. The CDR3 runs 18 residues. The J segment lost 0 bases and the V segment lost 3 bases, leaving 7 bases of the junction unmatched. In germline, CDR1 is SGHRS, CDR2 YFSETQ. The covered CDR3 bases are TGCGCCAGCAGCTGGAGCGGGACAGGGTCCTCTGGGGCCAACGTC. It translates to CASSWSGTGSSGANV. The full CDR3 reads CASSWSGTGSSGANVLTF.

Notes on this clone: Read sequence stops 3 residues before the CDR3 end, and the germline J gene provides the missing end. The J gene is TRBJ2-1, the V gene TRBV18, with D tentatively TRBD2 (6 bases). Germline CDR1 and CDR2: KGHSH and LQKENI. The CDR3 extends over 14 amino acids. V was shortened by 3 bases and J by 7 bases, with 13 bases between the two germline ends. The sequenced CDR3 bases are TGTGCCAGCTCACCCCCGACTAGAGGTAATGAG. This codes for CASSPPTRGNE. The complete CDR3 protein is CASSPPTRGNEQFF.

About this clone itself: The CDR3 end falls 3 residues outside the read, so it is completed with the germline J gene. The chain joins TRBV19 to TRBJ2-1; 16 nucleotides agree with TRBD2. Unmatched junction bases numbered 11, after V lost 6 bases and J lost 3 bases. The CDR3 is 19 residues long. Germline values: CDR1 LNHDA, CDR2 SQIVND (reference sequence). The DNA read from the CDR3 is TGTGCCAGTAGCGGTCCGGGACTAGCGGGGGGGAACTTCTACAATGAG. Encoded protein: CASSGPGLAGGNFYNE. The CDR3 as a whole reads CASSGPGLAGGNFYNEQFF.